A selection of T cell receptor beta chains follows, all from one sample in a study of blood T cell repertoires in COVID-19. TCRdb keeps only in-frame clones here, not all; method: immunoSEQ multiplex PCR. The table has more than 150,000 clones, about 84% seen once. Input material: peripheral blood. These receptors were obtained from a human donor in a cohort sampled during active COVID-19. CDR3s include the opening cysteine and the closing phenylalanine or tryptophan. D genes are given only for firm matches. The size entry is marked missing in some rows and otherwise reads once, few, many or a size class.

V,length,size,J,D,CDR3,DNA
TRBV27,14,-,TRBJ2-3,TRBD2,CASRLAGGGDTQYF,TGTGCCAGCAGACTAGCGGGGGGCGGAGATACGCAGTATTTT
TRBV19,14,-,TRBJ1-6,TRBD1,CASNIGTVNSPLHF,TGTGCCAGTAATATCGGGACAGTAAATTCACCCCTCCACTTT
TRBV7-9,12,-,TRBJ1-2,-,CASSLSGIGYTF,TGTGCCAGCAGCTTAAGCGGGATAGGCTACACCTTC
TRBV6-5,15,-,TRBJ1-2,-,CASKMNRQFMVGYTF,TGTGCCAGCAAGATGAACAGACAGTTCATGGTTGGCTACACCTTC
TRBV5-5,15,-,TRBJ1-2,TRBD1,CASSLVAGGTRGYTF,TGTGCCAGCAGCTTGGTGGCAGGGGGTACGAGAGGCTACACCTTC
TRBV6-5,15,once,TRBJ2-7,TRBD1,CASSTLTGTGLQQYF,TGTGCCAGCAGTACTTTGACCGGGACAGGTCTACAGCAGTACTTC
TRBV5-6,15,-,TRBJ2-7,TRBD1,CASSFLDRGLGEQYF,TGTGCCAGCAGCTTTCTGGACAGGGGGCTGGGGGAGCAGTACTTC
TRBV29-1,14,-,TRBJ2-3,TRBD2,CSVEDNAGEDTQYF,TGCAGCGTTGAAGATAATGCGGGGGAGGATACGCAGTATTTT
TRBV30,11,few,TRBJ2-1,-,CAWSGVNEQFF,TGTGCCTGGAGTGGAGTCAATGAGCAGTTCTTC
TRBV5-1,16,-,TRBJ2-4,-,CASSLEAGPGMNIQYF,TGCGCCAGCAGCTTGGAAGCGGGCCCCGGGATGAACATTCAGTACTTC
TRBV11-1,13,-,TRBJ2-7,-,CASRSDYTYEQYF,TGTGCCAGCAGGTCGGACTACACCTACGAGCAGTACTTC
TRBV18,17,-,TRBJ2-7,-,CASSSTSAGQPFYEQYF,TGTGCCAGCTCATCAACCTCCGCGGGACAGCCATTCTACGAGCAGTACTTC
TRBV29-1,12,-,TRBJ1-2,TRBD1,CSVETGNYGYTF,TGCAGCGTTGAGACAGGGAACTATGGCTACACCTTC
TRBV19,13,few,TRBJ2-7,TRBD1,CASSGTGRYEQYF,TGTGCCAGTAGTGGGACAGGGCGGTACGAGCAGTACTTC
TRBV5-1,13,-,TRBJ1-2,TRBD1,CASSQDRAYGYTF,TGCGCCAGCAGCCAGGACAGGGCGTATGGCTACACCTTC
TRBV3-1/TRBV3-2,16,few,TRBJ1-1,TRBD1,CASSRRQGASGTEAFF,TGTGCCAGCAGCCGCAGGCAGGGGGCAAGCGGCACTGAAGCTTTCTTT
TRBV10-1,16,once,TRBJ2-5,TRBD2,CASSVTSGEVGETQYF,TGCGCCAGCAGTGTGACTAGCGGGGAGGTCGGAGAGACCCAGTACTTC